This T cell receptor beta chain was obtained from a study of graft-versus-host responses after intestinal transplantation. Note on this clone: The antigen is unknown.

The V gene lost 0 bases and the J gene lost 0 bases, with 8 bases spanning the gap. CDR1 and CDR2 (germline): LGHNA, YSLEER. The CDR3 covers 15 residues. Profiled with immunoSEQ multiplex PCR; TCRdb holds only in-frame clones, not every one. The sample records 80,000 to 95,000 clones, around 93% being singletons. The TCR was taken from a human donor who received an intestinal transplant. Here the sequenced sample was unstimulated CD8+ T cells sorted from spleen or lymph node cells, taken before intestinal transplant. The chain has TRBV4-3 and TRBJ1-2, with D unclear. CDR3 region: CASSQDPETNYGYTF. The CDR3 nucleotides read TGCGCCAGCAGCCAAGATCCGGAGACTAACTATGGCTACACCTTC.